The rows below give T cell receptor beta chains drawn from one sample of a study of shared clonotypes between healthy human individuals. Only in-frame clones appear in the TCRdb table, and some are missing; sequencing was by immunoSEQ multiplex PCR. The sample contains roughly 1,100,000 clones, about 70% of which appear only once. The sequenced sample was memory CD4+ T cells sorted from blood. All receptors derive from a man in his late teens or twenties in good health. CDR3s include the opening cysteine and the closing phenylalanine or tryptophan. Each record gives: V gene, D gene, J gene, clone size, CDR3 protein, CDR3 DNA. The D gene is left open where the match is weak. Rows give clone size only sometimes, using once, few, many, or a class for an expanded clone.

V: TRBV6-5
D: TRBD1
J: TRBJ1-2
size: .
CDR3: CASSSTPGQGNYGYTF
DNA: TGTGCCAGCAGTTCTACTCCGGGACAGGGGAACTATGGCTACACCTTC

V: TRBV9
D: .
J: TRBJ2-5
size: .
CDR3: CASRNSGEETQYF
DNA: TGTGCCAGCAGGAACTCCGGGGAGGAGACCCAGTACTTC

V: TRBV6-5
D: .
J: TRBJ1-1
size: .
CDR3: CASSSLGDTNTEAFF
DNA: TGTGCCAGCAGTTCCTTGGGGGACACGAACACTGAAGCTTTCTTT

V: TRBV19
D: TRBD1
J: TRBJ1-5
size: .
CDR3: CASSNYFRDREGQPQHF
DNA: TGTGCCAGTAGTAACTATTTCCGGGACAGGGAGGGTCAGCCCCAGCATTTT

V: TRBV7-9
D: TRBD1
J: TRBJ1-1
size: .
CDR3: CASSRTGFEAFF
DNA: TGTGCCAGCAGCCGGACAGGGTTTGAAGCTTTCTTT

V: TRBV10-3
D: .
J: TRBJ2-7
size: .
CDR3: CAISTSSYEQYF
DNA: TGTGCCATCAGTACTAGCTCCTACGAGCAGTACTTC

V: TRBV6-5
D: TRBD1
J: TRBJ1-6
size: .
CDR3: CASSSRDSENSPLHF
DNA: TGTGCCAGCAGTTCCCGGGACAGTGAAAATTCACCCCTCCACTTT

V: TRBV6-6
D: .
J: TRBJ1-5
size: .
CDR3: CASSPRGIGQPQHF
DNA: TGTGCCAGCAGCCCACGGGGGATCGGTCAGCCCCAGCATTTT

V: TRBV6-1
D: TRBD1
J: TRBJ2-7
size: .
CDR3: CASSGDRGWSYEQYF
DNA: TGTGCCAGCAGCGGAGACAGGGGGTGGTCCTACGAGCAGTACTTC

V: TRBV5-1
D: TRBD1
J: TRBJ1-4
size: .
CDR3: CASSLGGQGKGEKLFF
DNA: TGCGCCAGCAGCTTGGGGGGACAGGGAAAGGGAGAAAAACTGTTTTTT

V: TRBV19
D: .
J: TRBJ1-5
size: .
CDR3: CASTHGVEYSNQPQHF
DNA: TGTGCCAGTACCCACGGGGTGGAGTATAGCAATCAGCCCCAGCATTTT

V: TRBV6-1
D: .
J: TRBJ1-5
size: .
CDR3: CASRWDLFGNQPQHF
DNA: TGTGCCAGCAGATGGGACCTCTTCGGCAATCAGCCCCAGCATTTT

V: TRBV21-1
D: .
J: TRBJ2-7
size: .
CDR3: CASSKRTGSHYEQYF
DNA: TGTGCCAGCAGCAAAAGGACAGGGTCTCACTACGAGCAGTACTTC

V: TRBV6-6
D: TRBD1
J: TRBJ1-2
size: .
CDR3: CASSTRQGADGYTF
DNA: TGTGCCAGCAGTACCCGACAGGGGGCTGATGGCTACACCTTC

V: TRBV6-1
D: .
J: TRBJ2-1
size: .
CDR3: CATRGSKDNEQFF
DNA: TGTGCCACCCGGGGCTCGAAGGACAATGAGCAGTTCTTC

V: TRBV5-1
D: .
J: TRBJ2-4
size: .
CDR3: CAGSWRGALAKNIQYF
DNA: TGCGCCGGCAGCTGGAGAGGAGCCCTAGCCAAAAACATTCAGTACTTC

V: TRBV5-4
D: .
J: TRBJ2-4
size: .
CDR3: CASSSQEGDKNIQYF
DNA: TGTGCCAGCAGTTCCCAGGAGGGTGACAAAAACATTCAGTACTTC

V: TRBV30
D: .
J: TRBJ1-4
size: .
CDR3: CAWSVQETRGEKLFF
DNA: TGTGCCTGGAGTGTACAGGAAACAAGGGGTGAAAAACTGTTTTTT

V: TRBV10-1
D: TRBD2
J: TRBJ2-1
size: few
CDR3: CASSGTGTSGGNEQFF
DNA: TGCGCCAGCAGTGGGACCGGGACTAGCGGGGGTAATGAGCAGTTCTTC

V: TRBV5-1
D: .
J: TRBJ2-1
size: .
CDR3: CASSSNRRPYNEQFF
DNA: TGCGCCAGCAGCTCGAACAGGCGGCCCTACAATGAGCAGTTCTTC

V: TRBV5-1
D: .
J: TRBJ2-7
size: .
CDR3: CASSVLPGTSNYEQYF
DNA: TGCGCCAGCAGCGTATTACCCGGGACCTCCAACTACGAGCAGTACTTC

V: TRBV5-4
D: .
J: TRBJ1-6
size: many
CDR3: CASSVDALPLHF
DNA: TGTGCCAGCAGCGTCGACGCTTTACCCCTCCACTTT

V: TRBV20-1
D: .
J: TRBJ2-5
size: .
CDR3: CSAVPQETQYF
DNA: TGCAGTGCAGTGCCGCAAGAGACCCAGTACTTC

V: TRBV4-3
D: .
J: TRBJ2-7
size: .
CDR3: CASSQDRAAVYEQYF
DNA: TGCGCCAGCAGCCAAGATCGGGCAGCCGTCTACGAGCAGTACTTC

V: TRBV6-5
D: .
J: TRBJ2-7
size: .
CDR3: CASSMGPFGEQYF
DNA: TGTGCCAGCAGTATGGGACCGTTCGGGGAGCAGTACTTC

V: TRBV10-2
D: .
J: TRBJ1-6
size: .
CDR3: CASRTSEWDSPLHF
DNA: TGCGCCAGCAGAACGTCAGAATGGGATTCACCCCTCCACTTT

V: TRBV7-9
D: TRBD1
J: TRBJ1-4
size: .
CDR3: CASSFPQGASEKLFF
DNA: TGTGCCAGCAGCTTCCCGCAGGGGGCGAGTGAAAAACTGTTTTTT

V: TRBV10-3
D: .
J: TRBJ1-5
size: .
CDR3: CAISESILGPQHF
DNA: TGTGCCATCAGTGAGTCTATCCTTGGGCCCCAGCATTTT

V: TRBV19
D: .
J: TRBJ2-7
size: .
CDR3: CASRTNVGVRYEQYF
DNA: TGTGCCAGTAGGACGAACGTAGGTGTAAGGTACGAGCAGTACTTC

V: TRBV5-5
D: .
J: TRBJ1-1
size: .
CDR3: CASSQVGGRYTEAFF
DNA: TGTGCCAGCAGCCAGGTCGGGGGGCGGTACACTGAAGCTTTCTTT

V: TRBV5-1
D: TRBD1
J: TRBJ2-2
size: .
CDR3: CASSWTGGHTGELFF
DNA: TGCGCCAGCAGCTGGACAGGGGGTCACACCGGGGAGCTGTTTTTT

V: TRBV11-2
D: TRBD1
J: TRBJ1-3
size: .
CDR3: CASRTGAGNTIYF
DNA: TGTGCCAGCAGAACAGGGGCTGGAAACACCATATATTTT

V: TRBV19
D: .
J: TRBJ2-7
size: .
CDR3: CASSPSDILSSYEQYF
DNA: TGTGCCAGTAGTCCATCGGACATCTTGAGCTCCTACGAGCAGTACTTC

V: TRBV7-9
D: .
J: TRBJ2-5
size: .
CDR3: CASSLRQTQQETQYF
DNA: TGTGCCAGCAGCTTACGCCAGACACAGCAAGAGACCCAGTACTTC

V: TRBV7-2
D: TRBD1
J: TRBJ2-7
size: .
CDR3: CASSPRQGLTYEQYF
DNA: TGTGCCAGCAGCCCCAGACAGGGGCTAACCTACGAGCAGTACTTC

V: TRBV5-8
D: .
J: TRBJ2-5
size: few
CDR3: CASTSTGAVSSGETQYF
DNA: TGTGCCAGCACATCGACGGGGGCCGTTTCTAGTGGAGAGACCCAGTACTTC

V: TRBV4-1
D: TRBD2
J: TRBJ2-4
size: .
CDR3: CASSPGLAGGRAKNIQYF
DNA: TGCGCCAGCAGCCCCGGACTAGCGGGGGGACGAGCCAAAAACATTCAGTACTTC

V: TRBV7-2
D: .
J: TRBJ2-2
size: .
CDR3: CASKWAAIGELFF
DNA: TGTGCCAGCAAATGGGCAGCAATTGGGGAGCTGTTTTTT

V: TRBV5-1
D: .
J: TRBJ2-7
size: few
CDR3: CASSLRDSGSEQYF
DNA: TGCGCCAGCAGCCTCCGGGACTCCGGGTCCGAGCAGTACTTC

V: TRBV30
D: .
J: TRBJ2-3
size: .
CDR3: CAWSVPLAQTDTQYF
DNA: TGTGCCTGGAGTGTACCCCTAGCCCAGACAGATACGCAGTATTTT

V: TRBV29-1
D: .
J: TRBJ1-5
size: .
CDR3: CSVTIGQSSNQPQHF
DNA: TGCAGCGTTACGATTGGACAGAGTAGCAATCAGCCCCAGCATTTT

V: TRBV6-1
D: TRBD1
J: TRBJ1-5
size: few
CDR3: CASSDGQGGSQPQHF
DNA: TGTGCCAGCAGTGATGGACAGGGTGGTAGTCAGCCCCAGCATTTT

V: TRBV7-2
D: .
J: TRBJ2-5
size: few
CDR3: CASSAQTGFQETQYF
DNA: TGTGCCAGCAGCGCACAAACAGGATTCCAAGAGACCCAGTACTTC

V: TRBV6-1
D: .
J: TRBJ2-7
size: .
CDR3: CASSDRSGTGGYEQYF
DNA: TGTGCCAGCAGTGATCGTAGTGGGACTGGGGGGTACGAGCAGTACTTC